Below, 16 T cell receptor beta chains from the same sample are listed, as sequenced in a study of CD8 T cells in ankylosing spondylitis. TCRdb re-derived calls from the 5' RACE reads in MiXCR, one entry per CDR3 protein. The sample contains approximately 400,000 distinct CDR3 sequences, more than 15% of which appear only once. Antigens of these TCRs are unknown. Whole-study results and caveats: Eight or nine highly homologous variants made up a TCR beta motif that seemed to typify ankylosing spondylitis blood.

Material: blood, either unsorted or a sorted T cell fraction (not recorded which). These receptors all stem from a male donor with ankylosing spondylitis.

The J gene is TRBJ2-7, the V gene TRBV5-1, with D uncertain. Germline values: CDR1 SGHRS, CDR2 YFSETQ. The CDR3 is made up of 14 amino acids. The ends were cut back, 0 bases at V and 2 bases at J, with 9 bases in the middle. The CDR3 DNA is TGCGCCAGCAGCTTGGTAGAGGACCCCTACGAGCAGTACTTC. This translates into CASSLVEDPYEQYF. The variable domain in full, completed from reference TRBV5-1 and TRBJ2-7, reads KAGVTQTPRYLIKTRGQQVTLSCSPISGHRSVSWYQQTPGQGLQFLFEYFSETQRNKGNFPGRFSGRQFSNSRSEMNVSTLELGDSALYLCASSLVEDPYEQYFGPGTRLTVT.

This clonotype was seen a handful of times. V is TRBV9 and J is TRBJ2-7; D uncertain. The CDR3 contains 13 residues. From germline, CDR1 is SGDLS and CDR2 YYNGEE. V lost 3 bases and J 2 bases, leaving 9 bases between the germline ends. CDR3 in DNA: TGTGCCAGCAGCGCCAGCAACCCCTACGAGCAGTACTTC. Encoded protein: CASSASNPYEQYF.

J is TRBJ1-2 and V is TRBV10-3, with D perhaps TRBD1 (6 bases). CDR1 and CDR2 (germline): ENHRY, SYGVKD. V lost 3 bases and J lost 4, with 9 bases in between. The CDR3 is 13 amino acids. The CDR3 DNA reads as TGTGCCATCAGTGACCGGGACACCTATGGCTACACCTTC. This gives the protein CAISDRDTYGYTF.

This clonotype appeared a few times. The chain has TRBV20-1 and TRBJ2-1; 9 nucleotides agree with TRBD2. The CDR3 is 14 amino acids. The germline V gene encodes CDR1 DFQATT and CDR2 SNEGSKA (reference sequence). The J segment lost 6 bases and the V segment lost 3 bases, leaving 6 bases of the junction unmatched. The CDR3: CSASGTSWVNEQFF. The CDR3 nucleotides read TGCAGTGCTAGCGGGACTAGCTGGGTCAATGAGCAGTTCTTC.

V and J are TRBV12-3 or TRBV12-4 and TRBJ1-1; D gene uncertain. CDR3 length: 15 amino acids. The V end was cut by 1 base, the J end by 4 bases, with 13 bases between. The CDR3 spells CASSLGPTGITEAFF. The CDR3 bases are TGTGCCAGCAGTTTAGGTCCGACCGGGATCACTGAAGCTTTCTTT.

This clonotype showed up many times. The chain is built from TRBV7-9 and TRBJ2-3; 9 nucleotides line up with TRBD2. The CDR3 sequence is 14 residues long. V shed 6 bases, J shed 3 bases, and the junction held 4 bases outside the gene matches. The V gene's germline CDR1 is SEHNR and CDR2 FQNEAQ (reference sequence). The CDR3 sequence: CASRAGGRTDTQYF. The CDR3 nucleotides are TGTGCCAGCAGGGCGGGGGGGAGGACAGATACGCAGTATTTT.

V usage is TRBV5-1 and J usage is TRBJ2-7, with D uncertain. The CDR3 has 15 residues. The germline V gene encodes CDR1 SGHRS and CDR2 YFSETQ. V was cut by 0 bases and J by 1 base, with 11 bases left in between. The CDR3 reads CASSLARTESYEQYF. The CDR3 DNA sequence: TGCGCCAGCAGCTTGGCCCGGACGGAATCCTACGAGCAGTACTTC.

This clonotype turned up a few times. This rearrangement joins TRBV3-1 to TRBJ2-1; tentatively, D is TRBD2 (6 bases). Germline values: CDR1 LGHDT, CDR2 YNNKEL (reference sequence). V lost 4 bases, J lost 1 base, and 20 bases lay in between. The CDR3 covers 18 residues. The DNA for the CDR3 is TGTGCCAGCAGCCTTTCCGAGAGGAGGGGAAAGTCCTACAATGAGCAGTTCTTC. Protein sequence: CASSLSERRGKSYNEQFF.

This sequence joins TRBV29-1 and TRBJ2-2; 7 bases agree with TRBD1. J lost 2 bases, V lost 7 bases, and 7 bases had no gene match. This CDR3 spans 14 amino acids. Germline V gene sequence: CDR1 SQVTM, CDR2 ANQGSEA. CDR3 in amino acids: CSGLTGSNTGELFF. CDR3 nucleotides: TGCAGCGGCCTGACAGGGTCCAACACCGGGGAGCTGTTTTTT.

This clonotype has a handful of counts. This chain connects TRBV28 to TRBJ1-3; perhaps TRBD1 as D (5 bases). V lost 7 bases and J lost 0, with 16 bases in between. Germline V gives CDR1 MDHEN, CDR2 SYDVKM. The CDR3 is 16 residues long. DNA of the CDR3: TGTGCCAGCACCCCCCGCGGGGGGAGCTCTGGAAACACCATATATTTT. It translates to CASTPRGGSSGNTIYF. The variable domain in full, with the rest retrieved from reference TRBV28 and TRBJ1-3, is DVKVTQSSRYLVKRTGEKVFLECVQDMDHENMFWYRQDPGLGLRLIYFSYDVKMKEKGDIPEGYSVSREKKERFSLILESASTNQTSMYLCASTPRGGSSGNTIYFGEGSWLTVV.

The rearrangement links TRBV5-1 to TRBJ1-2; TRBD1 aligns across 9 bases. Germline values: CDR1 SGHRS, CDR2 YFSETQ. This CDR3 is 17 amino acids long. Losses at the gene ends were 4 bases for V and 4 bases for J; bases not matched to a gene: 14. This CDR3 is CASSGTGSLSLTYGYTF. CDR3 DNA: TGCGCCAGCAGCGGGACAGGGTCCCTTTCCCTTACCTATGGCTACACCTTC.

This clonotype was picked up a small number of times. The CDR3 DNA follows: TGCAGTGCCCTTGGGACCTCAAAAGAGACCCAGTACTTC. Translation: CSALGTSKETQYF. The chain combines TRBV20-1 with TRBJ2-5; D is perhaps TRBD1 or TRBD2 (5 bases each). V lost 6 bases and J 3 bases, leaving 14 bases between the germline ends. The CDR3 spans 13 residues. Germline lookup yields CDR1 DFQATT and CDR2 SNEGSKA (reference sequence).

The chain links TRBV9 to TRBJ2-7; the D gene is possibly TRBD2 (6 bases). Germline V gene sequence: CDR1 SGDLS, CDR2 YYNGEE. The CDR3 runs 15 residues. The V end was cut by 4 bases, the J end by 5 bases, with 19 bases between. CDR3 region: CASSTGGRRGDEQYF. The CDR3 bases are TGTGCCAGCAGCACCGGGGGACGGAGAGGGGACGAGCAGTACTTC.

In its sample, this clonotype was seen many times. The CDR3 protein is CASSVDAASNQPQHF. For the CDR3, the DNA is TGTGCCAGCAGCGTAGACGCAGCCAGCAATCAGCCCCAGCATTTT. The chain carries TRBV9 and TRBJ1-5; D is uncertain. CDR3 length: 15 residues. Trimming stripped 0 bases from V and 1 base from J, with 8 bases between. The germline V gene has CDR1 SGDLS and CDR2 YYNGEE. Supplemented by reference TRBV9 and TRBJ1-5, the full variable domain reads DSGVTQTPKHLITATGQRVTLRCSPRSGDLSVYWYQQSLDQGLQFLIQYYNGEERAKGNILERFSAQQFPDLHSELNLSSLELGDSALYFCASSVDAASNQPQHFGDGTRLSIL.

This clonotype has only a few counts. This chain uses TRBV12-5 with TRBJ2-3; D tentatively fits TRBD1 or TRBD2 (5 bases each). CDR1 is LGHNT, CDR2 FRNRAP, per germline. The V end was cut by 6 bases, the J end by 4 bases, with 17 bases between. The CDR3 consists of 15 residues. The CDR3 sequence: CASGPGNGAADTQYF. For the CDR3, the DNA is TGTGCTAGTGGCCCTGGGAACGGGGCCGCAGATACGCAGTATTTT.

The chain is built from TRBV2 and TRBJ2-7; tentative D call: TRBD1 (6 bases). V was clipped by 6 bases and J by 1 base, with 13 bases between them. This CDR3 is built from 14 residues. Germline V CDR1 and CDR2: SNHLY, FYNNEI. The CDR3 protein is CASRTRGQSYEQYF. DNA for the CDR3: TGTGCCAGCAGGACCAGGGGCCAGTCCTACGAGCAGTACTTC.